This T cell receptor (beta chain) is from a study of cytomegalovirus exposure and HLA in healthy donors. Findings of the study overall: In a later analysis, TCR beta V- and J-gene trimming showed a link to a missense DCLRE1C variant.

V was pared by 3 bases and J by 1 base, with 7 bases between. The germline CDR1 and CDR2 sequences are MNHEY and SMNVEV (reference sequence). The CDR3 covers 14 residues. Primers for the PCR totalled 60 Vbeta and 13 Jbeta. Clones were sequenced by immunoSEQ multiplex PCR, and TCRdb holds only the in-frame ones, with some missing. The repertoire consists of more than 85,000 clones, with around 80% occurring once and the leading ten covering 6.1%. Note on this clone: The antigen is undetermined. The sample contains more than one DNA sequence encoding this CDR3.

Sequencing was performed on PBMCs. This TCR came from a man younger than 30 in good health and CMV-seronegative. This rearrangement joins TRBV27 to TRBJ1-5, with a possible D match to TRBD1 (5 bases). The CDR3 DNA sequence: TGTGCCAGCAGTTTCCAGGGCAGCAATCAGCCCCAGCATTTT. It encodes CASSFQGSNQPQHF.